A single T cell receptor beta chain is shown here with its context. The sample is drawn from a study of patients and donors after allogeneic stem cell transplantation. TCRdb re-called the RT-PCR reads through MiXCR, storing one row per CDR3 protein. The data show approximately 160,000 distinct CDR3 sequences, nearly 25% seen once. Germline values: CDR1 SGHDN, CDR2 FVKESK. Deletions cut 4 bases from V and 5 bases from J, with 17 bases between. The length of the CDR3 is 15 residues. The chain recombines TRBV14 with TRBJ2-5; the D call may be TRBD1 or TRBD2 (5 bases each). The clonotype originates from a human donor who was either an allogeneic HSCT recipient or a stem cell or donor lymphocyte infusion donor (not recorded which). It is not recorded whose cells these are; they may come from a transplant donor. Sequencing was performed on blood, either unsorted or a sorted T cell fraction (not recorded which). CDR3 residues: CASSRGFLWGETQYF. The CDR3 DNA sequence: TGTGCCAGCAGCCGGGGCTTCCTATGGGGGGAGACCCAGTACTTC. Together with reference TRBV14 and TRBJ2-5, the CDR3 gives the full variable domain: EAGVTQFPSHSVIEKGQTVTLRCDPISGHDNLYWYRRVMGKEIKFLLHFVKESKQDESGMPNNRFLAERTGGTYSTLKVQPAELEDSGVYFCASSRGFLWGETQYFGPGTRLLVL.